Sequencing of this T cell receptor (beta chain) was carried out in a study of T cell changes during pregnancy in multiple sclerosis (dated by TCRdb to the late 2010s). Study-level background: The study examined how the T cell repertoire changed over the course of pregnancy in women with multiple sclerosis.

According to the germline V gene (reference sequence), CDR1 reads MNHNY and CDR2 reads SVGAGI. A distance of 9 bases separates the germline ends of V and J, which lose 3 bases and 6 bases respectively. From its cysteine to its phenylalanine, the CDR3 spans 13 amino acids. The entry retains the CDR3 DNA only, 39 bases that are in frame from base 1. As to this clone: What this receptor recognizes is not known. There are no base qualities to consult, and no much larger clone falls within one base.

Libraries were built with the immunoSEQ multiplex PCR assay. TCRdb carries this immuneACCESS record with in-frame sequences only. Its versions omit some clonotypes, under half of them owing to an unresolved V gene in the studies checked, with the rest unexplained. Counted in this sample were around 65,000 clones; about 88% of them appeared once. Around 3.3% of the sample is taken by the ten largest. This sequence uses TRBV6-6 and TRBJ2-1; D gene: possibly TRBD2, on 5 matching bases. The TCR originated in a female donor in good health, enrolled as a control in a pregnancy study. Sequencing used peripheral blood, obtained in the first trimester of pregnancy. The nucleotides are TGTGCCAGCAGTTATAACGAGGGCAATGAGCAGTTCTTC. It specifies CASSYNEGNEQFF.